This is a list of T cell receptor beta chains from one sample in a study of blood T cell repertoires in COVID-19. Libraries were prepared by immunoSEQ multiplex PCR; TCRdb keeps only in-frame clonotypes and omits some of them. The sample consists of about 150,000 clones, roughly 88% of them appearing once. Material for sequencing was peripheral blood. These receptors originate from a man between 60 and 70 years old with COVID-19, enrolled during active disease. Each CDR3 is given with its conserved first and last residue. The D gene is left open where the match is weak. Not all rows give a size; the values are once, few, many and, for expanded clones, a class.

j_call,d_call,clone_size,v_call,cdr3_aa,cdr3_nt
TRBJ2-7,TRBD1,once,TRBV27,CASSNRQGLGEQYF,TGTGCCAGCAGTAACCGACAGGGTTTAGGCGAGCAGTACTTC
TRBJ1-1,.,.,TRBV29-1,CSVQTLNTEAFF,TGCAGCGTACAAACACTGAACACTGAAGCTTTCTTT
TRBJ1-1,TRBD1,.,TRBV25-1,CASSEVGQGATEAFF,TGTGCCAGCAGTGAGGTTGGGCAGGGGGCAACTGAAGCTTTCTTT
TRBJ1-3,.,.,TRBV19,CASSIGASGNTIYF,TGTGCCAGTAGTATAGGGGCCTCTGGAAACACCATATATTTT
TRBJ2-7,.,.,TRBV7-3,CASSLRGPVGTKNPNPYEQYF,TGTGCCAGCAGCTTAAGGGGTCCGGTTGGGACAAAAAACCCGAACCCCTACGAGCAGTACTTC
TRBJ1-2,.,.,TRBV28,CASTSGNGYTF,TGTGCCAGCACTTCAGGGAATGGCTACACCTTC
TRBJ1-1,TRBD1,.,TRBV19,CASSPDRGRMNTEAFF,TGTGCCAGTAGTCCGGACAGGGGGCGAATGAACACTGAAGCTTTCTTT
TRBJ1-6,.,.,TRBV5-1,CASSVDPSGSYNSPLHF,TGCGCCAGCAGCGTCGACCCATCGGGGTCCTATAATTCACCCCTCCACTTT
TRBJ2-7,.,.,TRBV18,CASSRDTNSYEQYF,TGTGCCAGCTCACGGGACACCAACTCCTACGAGCAGTACTTC
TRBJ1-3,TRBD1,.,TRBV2,CASSPTGSGNTIYF,TGTGCCAGCAGTCCGACAGGGTCTGGAAACACCATATATTTT
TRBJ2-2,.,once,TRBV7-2,CASSSQITGQNTGELFF,TGTGCCAGCAGCTCTCAGATTACAGGGCAGAACACCGGGGAGCTGTTTTTT
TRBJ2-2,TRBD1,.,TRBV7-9,CASSVGTGFYTGELFF,TGTGCCAGCAGCGTCGGGACAGGGTTTTACACCGGGGAGCTGTTTTTT
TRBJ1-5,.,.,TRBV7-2,CASSLGGMNQPQHF,TGTGCCAGCAGCTTGGGAGGGATGAATCAGCCCCAGCATTTT
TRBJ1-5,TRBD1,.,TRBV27,CASSLFRTGNQPQHF,TGTGCCAGCAGTTTATTCCGGACAGGTAATCAGCCCCAGCATTTT
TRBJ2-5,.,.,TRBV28,CASSSPGTQETQYF,TGTGCCAGCAGTTCCCCTGGTACACAAGAGACCCAGTACTTC
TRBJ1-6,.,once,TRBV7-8,CASSQNRNSPLHF,TGTGCCAGCAGCCAAAACAGGAATTCACCCCTCCACTTT
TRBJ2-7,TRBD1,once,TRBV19,CASSMGQGYEQYF,TGTGCCAGTAGTATGGGACAGGGCTACGAGCAGTACTTC
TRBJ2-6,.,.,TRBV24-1,CATSDLGLLWANVLTF,TGTGCCACCAGTGATTTGGGCCTCCTCTGGGCCAACGTCCTGACTTTC
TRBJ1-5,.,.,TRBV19,CGSGGGGNQPQHF,TGTGGTAGTGGGGGAGGGGGCAATCAGCCCCAGCATTTT
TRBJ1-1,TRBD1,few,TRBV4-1,CASSQDRDRGVGTEAFF,TGCGCCAGCAGCCAAGATCGGGACAGGGGGGTAGGCACTGAAGCTTTCTTT
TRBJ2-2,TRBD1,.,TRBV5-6,CASSLQGENGELFF,TGTGCCAGCAGCTTACAGGGGGAGAACGGGGAGCTGTTTTTT
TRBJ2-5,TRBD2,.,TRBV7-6,CASSWPSTAGVQETQYF,TGTGCCAGCAGCTGGCCCAGTACAGCGGGGGTACAAGAGACCCAGTACTTC
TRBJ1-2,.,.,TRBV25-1,CASSEQGGSYGYTF,TGTGCCAGCAGTGAACAGGGTGGATCCTATGGCTACACCTTC
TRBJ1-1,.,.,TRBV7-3,CASSPMGGTEAFF,TGTGCCAGCAGCCCAATGGGGGGAACTGAAGCTTTCTTT